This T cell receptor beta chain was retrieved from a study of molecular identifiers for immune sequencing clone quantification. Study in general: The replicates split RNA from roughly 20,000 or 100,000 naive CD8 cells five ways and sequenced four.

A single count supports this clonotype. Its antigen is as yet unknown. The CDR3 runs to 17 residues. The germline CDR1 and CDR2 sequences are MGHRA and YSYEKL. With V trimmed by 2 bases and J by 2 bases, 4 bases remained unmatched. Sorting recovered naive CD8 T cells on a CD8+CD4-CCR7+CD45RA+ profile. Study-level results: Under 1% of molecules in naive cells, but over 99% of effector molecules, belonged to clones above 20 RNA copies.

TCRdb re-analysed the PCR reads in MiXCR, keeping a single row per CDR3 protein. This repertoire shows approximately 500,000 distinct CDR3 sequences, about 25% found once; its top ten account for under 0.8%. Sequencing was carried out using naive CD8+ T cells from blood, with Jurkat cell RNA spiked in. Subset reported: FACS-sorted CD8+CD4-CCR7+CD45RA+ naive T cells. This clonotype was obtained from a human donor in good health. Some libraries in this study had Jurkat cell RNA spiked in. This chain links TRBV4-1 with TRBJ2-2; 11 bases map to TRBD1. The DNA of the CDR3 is TGCGCCAGCAGCCAACCGGACAGGGGGCCCAACACCGGGGAGCTGTTTTTT. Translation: CASSQPDRGPNTGELFF.